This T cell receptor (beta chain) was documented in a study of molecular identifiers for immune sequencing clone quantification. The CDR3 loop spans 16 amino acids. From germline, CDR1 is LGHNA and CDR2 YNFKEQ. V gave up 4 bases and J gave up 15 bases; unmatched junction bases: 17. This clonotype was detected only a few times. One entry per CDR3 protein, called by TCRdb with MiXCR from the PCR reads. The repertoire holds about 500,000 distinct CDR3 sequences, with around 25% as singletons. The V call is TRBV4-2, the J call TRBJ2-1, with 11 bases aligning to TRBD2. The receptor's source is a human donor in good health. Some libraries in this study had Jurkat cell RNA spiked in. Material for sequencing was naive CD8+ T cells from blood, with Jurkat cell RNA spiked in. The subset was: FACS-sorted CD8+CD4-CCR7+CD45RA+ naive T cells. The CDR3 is CASSPDSTGTSGNPFF. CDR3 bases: TGTGCCAGCAGCCCGGACAGTACTGGGACTAGCGGAAACCCGTTCTTC.